Shown below are 10 T cell receptor beta chains from a single sample sequenced in a study of early T cells in non-severe SARS-CoV-2 infection. One entry per CDR3 protein results from TCRdb running MiXCR on the 5' RACE reads. The repertoire has just over 80,000 distinct CDR3 sequences, roughly an eighth of them found once; the top ten carry about 1.5%. Sequenced input: whole blood. Every receptor here comes from an adult who was a healthcare worker with PCR-confirmed SARS-CoV-2 infection or an uninfected control (not recorded which).

V and J are TRBV7-9 and TRBJ2-7, with a possible D match to TRBD1 (5 bases). The V and J ends lost 5 bases and 1 base respectively, with 12 bases between them. The CDR3 contains 14 residues. Germline assignment: CDR1 SEHNR and CDR2 FQNEAQ (reference sequence). CDR3 DNA: TGTGCCAGCAGCGGAGCAGGGCAGTCCTACGAGCAGTACTTC. Its protein is CASSGAGQSYEQYF.

The sample holds a few counts of this clonotype. This chain links TRBV29-1 with TRBJ2-3; 10 positions match TRBD2. Germline CDR1 reads SQVTM; CDR2 reads ANQGSEA. Germline trimming cut 5 bases from V and 2 bases from J; bases unmatched to any gene: 7. The CDR3 totals 15 residues. CDR3 bases: TGCAGCGTTCCATTCAGCGGGGGGGCCACAGATACGCAGTATTTT. This codes for CSVPFSGGATDTQYF.

In its sample, this clonotype was seen many times. J is TRBJ1-1 and V is TRBV7-9; D gene unclear. V shed 1 base and J shed 4 bases, with 13 bases lying between them. CDR1 is SEHNR and CDR2 is FQNEAQ in the germline V gene (reference sequence). This CDR3 has 15 amino acids. The CDR3 here is CASSLGVGATTEAFF. The CDR3 DNA is TGTGCCAGCAGCTTAGGGGTTGGAGCCACCACTGAAGCTTTCTTT.

This rearrangement joins TRBV4-3 to TRBJ2-2; D gene uncertain. The CDR3 length is 17 residues. Germline V gene lookup returns CDR1 LGHNA and CDR2 YSLEER. Trimming took off 0 bases at V and 2 bases at J, with 13 bases between the two ends. The CDR3 DNA is TGCGCCAGCAGCCAAGAGATAGGACCCTACAACACCGGGGAGCTGTTTTTT. Translated, it gives CASSQEIGPYNTGELFF.

The V and J genes are TRBV6-2 or TRBV6-3 and TRBJ1-2; D call uncertain. CDR1 MNHEY and CDR2 SVGEGT come from the germline V gene. Trimming took off 5 bases at V and 5 bases at J, with 9 bases between the two ends. CDR3 length: 12 residues. The CDR3 reads CASSPPLYGYTF. The CDR3 DNA follows: TGTGCCAGCAGTCCGCCACTGTATGGCTACACCTTC.

Only a few counts were recorded for this clonotype. The chain couples TRBV15 to TRBJ1-1; D is unclear. The CDR3 consists of 14 residues. The germline V gene encodes CDR1 LNHNV and CDR2 YYDKDF (reference sequence). Trimming removed 0 bases at V and 3 bases at J, with 8 bases between. The CDR3 region has the DNA TGTGCCACCAGCAGAGATCTTGGGGACACTGAAGCTTTCTTT. Protein sequence: CATSRDLGDTEAFF.

This clonotype was seen more than once but under ten times. The chain is built from TRBV11-2 and TRBJ1-1; D is uncertain. Germline CDR1 is SGHAT and CDR2 is FQNNGV. Trimming left V 1 base short and J 1 base short, with 10 bases between. The CDR3 sequence is 15 residues long. The CDR3 region is CASSLGLGPNTEAFF. The CDR3 nucleotides read TGTGCCAGCAGCTTAGGACTAGGGCCGAACACTGAAGCTTTCTTT.

This clonotype was picked up a small number of times. This chain connects TRBV6-1 to TRBJ2-3; 7 positions agree with TRBD2. The V segment lost 3 bases and the J segment 3 bases; nucleotides outside the gene matches: 6. CDR1 is MNHNS, CDR2 SASEGT, per germline. This CDR3 spans 15 amino acids. In DNA form, the CDR3 reads TGTGCCAGCAGTGATGGGCTAGCGGATACAGATACGCAGTATTTT. Its translation: CASSDGLADTDTQYF.

This clonotype was observed a few times. The chain links TRBV20-1 to TRBJ1-5; D might be TRBD1 (6 bases). This CDR3 comprises 17 residues. Trimming removed 3 bases from V and 1 base from J, with 19 bases in between. From germline, CDR1 is DFQATT and CDR2 SNEGSKA (reference sequence). The CDR3 reads CSASGAGAEGSNQPQHF. CDR3 DNA sequence: TGCAGTGCTAGTGGGGCAGGGGCTGAGGGGAGCAATCAGCCCCAGCATTTT.

This clonotype was found many times. The rearrangement uses TRBV7-2 and TRBJ1-1; tentatively, D is TRBD1 (5 bases). The V gene lost 3 bases and the J gene lost 4 bases, with 12 bases spanning the gap. The CDR3 is made up of 14 amino acids. Germline loops: CDR1 SGHTA, CDR2 FQGNSA. The CDR3 coding sequence is TGTGCCAGCAGCTTTCAATCGGGGCGCACTGAAGCTTTCTTT. Amino acids: CASSFQSGRTEAFF.